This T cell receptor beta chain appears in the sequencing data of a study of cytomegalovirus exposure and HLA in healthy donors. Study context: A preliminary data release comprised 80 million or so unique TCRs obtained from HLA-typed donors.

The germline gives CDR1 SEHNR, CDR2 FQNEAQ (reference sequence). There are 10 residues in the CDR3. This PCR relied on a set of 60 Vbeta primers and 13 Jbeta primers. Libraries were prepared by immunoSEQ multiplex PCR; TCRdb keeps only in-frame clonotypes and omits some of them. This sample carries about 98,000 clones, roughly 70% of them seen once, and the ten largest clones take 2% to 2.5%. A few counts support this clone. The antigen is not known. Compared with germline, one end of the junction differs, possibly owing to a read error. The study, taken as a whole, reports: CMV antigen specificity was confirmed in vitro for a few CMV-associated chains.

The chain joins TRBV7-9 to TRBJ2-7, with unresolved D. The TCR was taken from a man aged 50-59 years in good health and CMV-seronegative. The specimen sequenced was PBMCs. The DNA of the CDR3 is TGTTCCAGCAGCCCGAGGGAGCAGTACTTC. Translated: CSSSPREQYF.